The clone carrying this T cell receptor beta chain occurred many times. Its specificity is unknown. This sample is part of a study of HIV-infected children after antiretroviral therapy interruption. Points from the study as a whole: Minor non-naive CD45RA+ populations, like EMRA or stem memory, might contaminate naive sorts.

CDR1 is MNHNS and CDR2 is SASEGT in the germline V gene. V gave up 6 bases and J gave up 5 bases, with 20 bases separating them. The CDR3 spans 16 residues. A 3' RACE protocol on RNA, with unique molecular identifiers, produced the TCR library. Each CDR3 protein gets one entry after TCRdb re-called the 3' RACE reads with MiXCR. The table lists fewer than 100,000 distinct CDR3 sequences, around 6.9% of them singletons, with 1% to 1.3% in the top ten. Treatment here: PENTA 11 planned treatment interruption arm or continuous ART arm. Naive CD4+ CD45RA+ CD45RO- T cells were FACS-sorted from thawed PBMCs. This specimen consisted of CD45RA+ CD4+ T cells from PBMCs, pooled from several time points, obtained from a donor given antiretroviral therapy, either interrupted or continuous. Sample subset: naive CD4+ CD45RA+ CD45RO- T cells. The sequence came from a pool of human donors with HIV. The gene calls are TRBV6-1 and TRBJ1-5, with a possible D match to TRBD1 (6 bases). CDR3 coding DNA: TGTGCCAGCAGCCAAAGCAGGAGGGCAGGGGATCAGCCCCAGCATTTT. It specifies CASSQSRRAGDQPQHF.